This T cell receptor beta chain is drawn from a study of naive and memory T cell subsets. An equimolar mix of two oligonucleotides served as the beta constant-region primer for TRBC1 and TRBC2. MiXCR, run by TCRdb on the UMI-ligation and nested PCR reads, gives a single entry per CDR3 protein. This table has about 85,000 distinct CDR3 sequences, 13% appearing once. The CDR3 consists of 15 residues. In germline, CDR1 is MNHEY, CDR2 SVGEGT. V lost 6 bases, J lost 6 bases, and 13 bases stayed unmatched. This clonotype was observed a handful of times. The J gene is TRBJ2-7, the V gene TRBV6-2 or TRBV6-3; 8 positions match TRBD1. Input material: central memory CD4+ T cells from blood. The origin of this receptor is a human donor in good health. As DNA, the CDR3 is TGTGCCAGCAGACCTACGGACAGGGAAGGGCCCGAGCAGTACTTC. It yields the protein CASRPTDREGPEQYF.